Below, 20 T cell receptor beta chains from the same sample are listed, as sequenced in a study of OX40 agonist ivuxolimab in advanced cancers. Some clones are missing from TCRdb's copy, which holds only in-frame ones; the method was immunoSEQ multiplex PCR. The sample has tens of thousands of clones; approximately 90% are singletons. The source material was CD4+ or CD8+ T cells sorted from blood, sampled in a trial of the OX40 agonist ivuxolimab. The receptor set was obtained from an adult with an advanced solid tumor such as melanoma, head and neck, liver or kidney cancer.

This clone was counted a single time. The chain is built from TRBV4-1 and TRBJ2-3; TRBD2 matches at 9 bases. The CDR3 has 17 residues. Germline V gives CDR1 MGHRA, CDR2 YSYEKL. The trim removed 0 bases at V and 6 bases at J, leaving 10 bases unmatched. The CDR3 here is CASSQDLTSGFSDTQYF. The CDR3, as DNA: TGCGCCAGCAGCCAAGATCTCACTAGCGGGTTCTCGGATACGCAGTATTTT.

V and J are TRBV6-5 and TRBJ2-7; 7 bases map to TRBD1. V lost 6 bases to trimming and J lost 4 bases; unmatched junction nucleotides: 3. CDR1 and CDR2 (germline): MNHEY, SVGAGI. CDR3 length: 12 amino acids. The CDR3 reads CASSQGEYEQYF. The CDR3 coding sequence is TGTGCCAGCAGCCAGGGGGAATACGAGCAGTACTTC.

In this sample, this clone turned up a few times. The chain has TRBV4-1 and TRBJ1-2; the match to TRBD1 covers 11 bases. V shed 0 bases and J 12 bases; nucleotides not matched to a gene: 6. This CDR3 is 14 amino acids long. Germline V lookup: CDR1 MGHRA, CDR2 YSYEKL. The CDR3 DNA reads as TGCGCCAGCAGCCAAGACAGGGGACAGGGGGGACACACCTTC. Translation gives CASSQDRGQGGHTF.

The chain uses TRBV11-2 and TRBJ2-7, with 7 bases fitting TRBD1. The CDR3 spans 13 residues. With 4 bases clipped from V and 5 bases from J, the junction kept 5 bases outside the gene matches. From germline, CDR1 is SGHAT and CDR2 FQNNGV. This chain's CDR3 is CASSSGTANEQYF. CDR3 DNA: TGTGCCAGCAGCTCCGGGACAGCCAACGAGCAGTACTTC.

The rearrangement joins TRBV6-5 to TRBJ2-1, with no clear D. The CDR3 extends over 16 amino acids. Germline values: CDR1 MNHEY, CDR2 SVGAGI. Trimming took 4 bases from V and 7 from J, leaving 20 bases between them. The CDR3: CASSFIIMPTGNEQFF. The CDR3 DNA sequence: TGTGCCAGCAGTTTCATCATCATGCCGACCGGTAATGAGCAGTTCTTC.

This clone came up a few times. The rearrangement joins TRBV7-3 to TRBJ2-1; 8 bases are shared with TRBD1. The V and J ends lost 5 bases and 4 bases, in that order; junction bases with no gene match: 7. The CDR3 sequence is 15 residues long. Per germline, CDR1 SGHTA and CDR2 FQGTGA. CDR3 loop: CASSPGQGNYNEQFF. For the CDR3, the DNA is TGTGCCAGCAGCCCCGGACAGGGTAATTACAATGAGCAGTTCTTC.

V gene TRBV18 combines with J gene TRBJ2-1; D tentatively reads TRBD1 or TRBD2 (6 bases each). The CDR3 consists of 14 residues. CDR1 KGHSH and CDR2 LQKENI come from the germline V gene. The V end lost 6 bases, the J end lost 5 bases, and 14 bases lay between the germline ends. The CDR3 protein is CASSPKGGNNEQFF. The CDR3 bases are TGTGCCAGCTCCCCCAAGGGGGGAAACAATGAGCAGTTCTTC.

The chain has TRBV14 and TRBJ2-1; TRBD2 aligns across 8 bases. In germline, CDR1 is SGHDN, CDR2 FVKESK. This CDR3 contains 14 residues. The junction had 7 bases not matched to a gene; V was cut back by 4 bases and J by 8 bases. The chain's CDR3 is CASSPWEREYEQFF. The CDR3 nucleotides are TGTGCCAGCAGCCCATGGGAGCGGGAGTATGAGCAGTTCTTC.

The count of this clone is one. The CDR3: CASSPGTRLHEQYF. The DNA for the CDR3 is TGTGCCAGCAGCCCCGGGACCCGACTACACGAGCAGTACTTC. The chain recombines TRBV11-2 with TRBJ2-7; the D gene could be TRBD1 or TRBD2 (5 bases each). Germline-derived CDR1 and CDR2 are SGHAT and FQNNGV. V lost 5 bases to trimming and J lost 5 bases, with 16 bases between them. The CDR3 is made up of 14 amino acids. The whole variable domain, remainder taken from reference TRBV11-2 and TRBJ2-7, is EAGVAQSPRYKIIEKRQSVAFWCNPISGHATLYWYQQILGQGPKLLIQFQNNGVVDDSQLPKDRFSAERLKGVDSTLKIQPAKLEDSAVYLCASSPGTRLHEQYFGPGTRLTVT.

As for this clone: Other DNA sequences in the sample encode the same CDR3. V gene TRBV18 combines with J gene TRBJ2-2, with unresolved D. The CDR3 sequence is 12 residues long. Germline V gene sequence: CDR1 KGHSH, CDR2 LQKENI. V lost 2 bases and J 3 bases, leaving 1 base between the germline ends. CDR3 nucleotides: TGTGCCAGCTCACCAGACACCGGGGAGCTGTTTTTT. Translation: CASSPDTGELFF. The variable domain in full, completed from reference TRBV18 and TRBJ2-2, reads NAGVMQNPRHLVRRRGQEARLRCSPMKGHSHVYWYRQLPEEGLKFMVYLQKENIIDESGMPKERFSAEFPKEGPSILRIQQVVRGDSAAYFCASSPDTGELFFGEGSRLTVL.

The genes are TRBV6-6 and TRBJ1-4; D is undetermined. This CDR3 has 14 amino acids. V gave up 6 bases and J gave up 8 bases, with 16 bases separating them. The germline V gene encodes CDR1 MNHNY and CDR2 SVGAGI (reference sequence). The CDR3 sequence: CASSPVGGEEKLFF. The CDR3 region has the DNA TGTGCCAGCAGCCCCGTTGGAGGCGAGGAAAAACTGTTTTTT.

The genes are TRBV6-1 and TRBJ2-1; 11 positions match TRBD1. V lost 6 bases to trimming and J lost 7 bases; unmatched junction nucleotides: 8. CDR3 length equals 15 residues. Germline CDR1 is MNHNS and CDR2 is SASEGT. The CDR3 protein is CASRAGQGAQNEQFF. The DNA of the CDR3 is TGTGCCAGCAGGGCAGGACAGGGGGCGCAAAATGAGCAGTTCTTC.

The V call is TRBV4-1, the J call TRBJ1-3; possible D gene TRBD1, 6 bases. V lost 1 base, J lost 6 bases, and 10 bases lay in between. The CDR3 is 14 amino acids. In germline, CDR1 is MGHRA, CDR2 YSYEKL. CDR3 nucleotide sequence: TGCGCCAGCAGCCAAGTGGACAGCCAAAACACCATATATTTT. It translates to CASSQVDSQNTIYF.

The rearrangement uses TRBV28 and TRBJ1-1, with 9 bases aligning to TRBD1. V lost 6 bases and J lost 5; bases outside the gene matches: 4. Germline V gives CDR1 MDHEN, CDR2 SYDVKM. The CDR3 spans 13 residues. The CDR3 nucleotides are TGTGCCAGCAGAACAGGGGGCAGGACTGAAGCTTTCTTT. Its protein product is CASRTGGRTEAFF.

V and J are TRBV27 and TRBJ2-2, with 7 bases identical to TRBD1. This CDR3 is 17 amino acids long. J gave up 5 bases and V 5 bases, and 14 bases lay outside the gene matches. The germline V gene encodes CDR1 MNHEY and CDR2 SMNVEV (reference sequence). The CDR3 coding sequence is TGTGCCAGCAGTCCCGGGGTAGACAGGGTTCAAACCGGGGAGCTGTTTTTT. Encoded protein: CASSPGVDRVQTGELFF.

The chain has TRBV7-9 and TRBJ2-2; the match to TRBD2 covers 11 bases. Looked up from germline, CDR1 is SEHNR and CDR2 is FQNEAQ (reference sequence). V dropped 10 bases and J dropped 1; count of bases not matched to a gene: 5. The CDR3 extends over 15 amino acids. The CDR3 bases are TGTGCCATCGGGACTAGCGGCCGGAACACCGGGGAGCTGTTTTTT. Translating gives CAIGTSGRNTGELFF.

This clone was counted a single time. The chain has TRBV6-1 and TRBJ1-1, with 7 bases lining up with TRBD1. Trimming removed 3 bases from V and 5 bases from J; junction bases left unmatched: 3. CDR1 MNHNS and CDR2 SASEGT come from the germline V gene. This CDR3 region has 13 residues. The CDR3 is CASSDPQGTEAFF. CDR3 bases: TGTGCCAGCAGTGACCCACAGGGGACTGAAGCTTTCTTT.

This chain joins TRBV19 and TRBJ2-3; D gene uncertain. The CDR3 totals 12 residues. V gave up 6 bases and J gave up 4 bases, with 8 bases separating them. Germline CDR1 and CDR2: LNHDA and SQIVND (reference sequence). The CDR3 nucleotides are TGTGCCAGTAGCCCCAGCGCAGATACGCAGTATTTT. This translates into CASSPSADTQYF.

This clone was picked up one time. The genes are TRBV6-5 and TRBJ1-4, with D uncertain. Trimming shortened V by 2 bases and J by 7 bases, and 17 bases separated the two germline ends. Germline values: CDR1 MNHEY, CDR2 SVGAGI. The length of the CDR3 is 16 residues. The CDR3 loop reads CASSYGVSRRGEKLFF. CDR3 bases: TGTGCCAGCAGTTACGGCGTTTCGAGGAGAGGTGAAAAACTGTTTTTT.

The J gene is TRBJ2-2, the V gene TRBV10-1; D may be TRBD1 or TRBD2 (5 bases each). The V gene lost 10 bases and the J gene lost 4 bases, with 10 bases spanning the gap. The CDR3 spans 12 residues. From germline, CDR1 is WNHNN and CDR2 SYGVQD (reference sequence). CDR3 nucleotide sequence: TGCGCCACCAGGGCGGGCACCGGGGAGCTGTTTTTT. It translates to CATRAGTGELFF.